What follows are 9 T cell receptor beta chains derived from one specimen sequenced in a study of T cells after yellow fever vaccination (dated by TCRdb to the late 2010s). The library was made by 5' RACE. The listed sequencing device is Illumina NovaSeq 6000. The public reads were reanalyzed by TCRdb: fastp trimming at Q25, MiXCR alignment, in-frame beta chains only. One record per CDR3 amino acid sequence lists the most common genes and DNA. The sample has 150,000 to 200,000 distinct CDR3 sequences on record, 8% to 13% of them singletons. The ten largest clonotypes hold just over 35% of the sample. In light of the paper, this sample's treatment or condition label describes: live attenuated yellow fever vaccine strain. The sample in question was CD8+ T cells sorted from PBMCs, obtained 15 days after the yellow fever booster vaccination. The origin of the receptors is a man between 18 and 29 years old who received the YFV17D yellow fever vaccine.

Ten or more counts support this clonotype. The rearrangement joins TRBV18 to TRBJ2-6; D might be TRBD2 (5 bases). The V gene lost 8 bases and the J gene lost 4 bases, with 18 bases spanning the gap. This CDR3 has 16 residues. The V gene's germline CDR1 is KGHSH and CDR2 LQKENI. CDR3 residues: CASLRSEGPGANVLTF. CDR3 DNA sequence: TGTGCCAGCCTCCGATCCGAGGGCCCCGGGGCCAACGTCCTGACTTTC.

This chain uses TRBV7-9 with TRBJ2-3; D unresolved. V lost 3 bases, J lost 2 bases, and 9 bases lay in between. Germline lookup yields CDR1 SEHNR and CDR2 FQNEAQ (reference sequence). The CDR3 sequence is 14 residues long. The CDR3 nucleotides read TGTGCCAGCAGCTTGGAAAGGCACACAGATACGCAGTATTTT. It specifies CASSLERHTDTQYF.

The J gene is TRBJ2-7, the V gene TRBV6-5; D is possibly TRBD1 (6 bases). V gave up 0 bases and J gave up 5 bases, with 11 bases separating them. This CDR3 is built from 14 residues. The V gene's germline CDR1 is MNHEY and CDR2 SVGAGI. CDR3 protein: CASSYSAAGDEQYF. For the CDR3, the DNA is TGTGCCAGCAGTTACTCGGCGGCAGGGGACGAGCAGTACTTC.

This clonotype has a count of ten or more. The CDR3 DNA sequence: TGTGCCAGCAGTGCCCGTCAGCCCTTCCAAGAGACCCAGTACTTC. Translated: CASSARQPFQETQYF. The V call is TRBV2, the J call TRBJ2-5; D uncertain. Trimming took off 4 bases at V and 1 base at J, with 13 bases between the two ends. Looked up from germline, CDR1 is SNHLY and CDR2 is FYNNEI. The CDR3 totals 15 residues.

The chain couples TRBV10-1 to TRBJ1-1, with D perhaps matching TRBD1 (5 bases). CDR1 and CDR2 (germline): WNHNN, SYGVQD (reference sequence). V dropped 2 bases and J dropped 4 bases, with 8 bases sitting between them. The CDR3 has 13 amino acids. CDR3 nucleotide sequence: TGCGCCAGCAGTGAGAGGGGTCCCACTGAAGCTTTCTTT. Its protein is CASSERGPTEAFF.

This clonotype has ten or more counts. This chain connects TRBV7-9 to TRBJ2-5, with D perhaps TRBD2 (5 bases). Germline lookup yields CDR1 SEHNR and CDR2 FQNEAQ (reference sequence). Deletions cut 0 bases from V and 5 bases from J, with 16 bases between. The CDR3 is 16 residues long. CDR3 DNA: TGTGCCAGCAGCTTAGCCGAGGGCGACCCCTCCGAGACCCAGTACTTC. It codes for CASSLAEGDPSETQYF.

A few counts support this clonotype. V is TRBV10-3 and J is TRBJ2-1; D uncertain. V dropped 8 bases and J dropped 0 bases, with 14 bases sitting between them. The CDR3 loop spans 15 amino acids. The germline V gene has CDR1 ENHRY and CDR2 SYGVKD. The CDR3 sequence: CAIATADNSYNEQFF. DNA of the CDR3: TGTGCCATCGCCACGGCGGATAACTCCTACAATGAGCAGTTCTTC.

This clonotype was found a few times. The J gene is TRBJ2-1, the V gene TRBV19; 14 positions agree with TRBD2. The CDR3 totals 17 residues. The trim removed 4 bases at V and 3 bases at J, leaving 5 bases unmatched. The germline gives CDR1 LNHDA, CDR2 SQIVND (reference sequence). CDR3 in DNA: TGTGCCAGTAGTAGACTAGCGGGGGGGCAAGTCTACAATGAGCAGTTCTTC. It specifies CASSRLAGGQVYNEQFF. Complete variable domain (other parts from reference TRBV19 and TRBJ2-1): DGGITQSPKYLFRKEGQNVTLSCEQNLNHDAMYWYRQDPGQGLRLIYYSQIVNDFQKGDIAEGYSVSREKKESFPLTVTSAQKNPTAFYLCASSRLAGGQVYNEQFFGPGTRLTVL.

This clonotype came up a few times. This rearrangement joins TRBV9 to TRBJ1-1; D unresolved. CDR3 size: 14 residues. In germline, CDR1 is SGDLS, CDR2 YYNGEE. Trimming pared 4 bases from V and 2 bases from J, leaving 12 bases between. The DNA of the CDR3 is TGTGCCAGCAGCCCACCCACAACTAACACTGAAGCTTTCTTT. It codes for CASSPPTTNTEAFF.